The subject of this entry is one T cell receptor beta chain. Its antigen is currently not known. Per-nucleotide qualities are absent, and no much larger clonotype sits a single base away. These data originate in a study of cytomegalovirus exposure and HLA in healthy donors (dated by TCRdb to the late 2010s). Some background on the complete study: An earlier analysis of about 560 of the donors reported 276 Gb of sequence data and around 120 million unique TCR beta sequences obtained from approximately 180 million T cells. The study aimed to test whether cataloging public T cell receptors could reveal signatures of past pathogen exposure. In a later analysis, previously published TCR beta repertoires from several hundred donors were re-analyzed and high-resolution HLA genotyping was added so that TCR occurrence patterns could be studied. Roughly five DR-DQ haplotypes were handled as single units for association and clustering because linkage in the cohort was strong. Along with the roughly 710-subject first cohort, a separate validation cohort of roughly 110 different subjects was used. The T cell repertoires of several hundred subjects were profiled by immunosequencing and related to cytomegalovirus serostatus. Both class I and class II loci were covered by HLA typing, at four-digit resolution. Of the roughly 410 genotyped donors, 75% to 85% were placed in the genetic ancestry cluster associated with self-reported Caucasian donors. To decide whether each TCR beta V gene segment behaved as functional or pseudogenic, an earlier analysis of fewer than 750 of the donors relied on high-throughput TCR beta sequencing. Among roughly 370 genotyped donors of the cohort, an average of approximately 250,000 unique TCR beta nucleotide sequences were sequenced per donor, around a sixth of them non-productive. The number of donors typed differed by locus, with about 629-640 for A, B, C, DRB1 and DQB1, roughly 520 for DQA1, 600 to 610 for DPA1, and 400 to 490 for DPB1. High-throughput TCR immunosequencing, statistical association of individual TCRs with disease status, and machine learning were combined to predict cytomegalovirus infection status. Every discovery cohort repertoire had been produced on one sequencing platform. Rather than using new phenotypic data, the later analysis identified candidate immune exposures from TCR beta sequences and from how often those sequences occurred across donors. An early release that covered some 630 HLA-typed donors contained approximately 300 gigabases of sequencing data and about 84 million unique TCR sequences. Alongside the repertoire data, information on donor age, sex, ethnicity and CMV serostatus was compiled. In a later genetic analysis, genome-wide SNP genotypes for 398 of the 666 donors were used, and that subset was treated as a discovery cohort.

Points the paper makes about the study in general: Because counts were too low, seventeen rarely observed V segments, including chromosome 9 orphons, were left out of the earlier analysis of approximately 500 of the donors. Several of the top co-occurrence clusters appeared to be linked to parvovirus B19, influenza, CMV and Epstein-Barr virus, according to a later analysis. The only immune exposure information available for the cohort was CMV serostatus. Cytomegalovirus status was reported to be diagnosed by the classifier with high specificity and sensitivity in both the original and validation cohorts. The presence/absence analyses assumed that sequencing depth was roughly uniform across donors, and that assumption may not be true. A later analysis found that TCR association rates varied across HLA loci, with DRB1 alleles showing the most associated TCRs and HLA-C alleles the fewest. A few of the identified cytomegalovirus-associated TCR beta chains were confirmed in vitro to be specific for cytomegalovirus antigens. Because HLA typing was missing for some donors at each locus, association tests included only the typed subset. A later analysis found that HLA-associated TCR beta chains were more clonally expanded and had lower generation probabilities than equally common non-associated chains. According to a later analysis, most CMV-associated TCR beta chains appeared to be HLA-restricted, and the HLA associations seemed to be driven largely by CMV exposure. A later genetic analysis associated a missense DCLRE1C variant with V-gene and J-gene trimming of TCR beta chains, and an independent cohort replicated the association. Correlated functional status among segregating V segments might reflect linkage disequilibrium, but an unknown experimental factor could not be ruled out. Most TCR sequences were observed very rarely across donors, whereas some public TCRs were present in many individuals. In an earlier analysis of roughly 560 of the donors, most TCR beta V segments were observed in productive rearrangements about 87% or about 30% of the time, broadly matching IMGT annotations. Specific HLA alleles were associated with 18,000 or so TCR beta sequences at a false discovery rate of 0.05 in a later analysis. Only TCR beta chains were sequenced in this cohort, and the absence of alpha or paired-chain data limited detectable features. The authors suggested that the approach could potentially be generalized to other disease states and immunological phenotypes. In the study, roughly 160 TCR beta chains were listed as associated with cytomegalovirus. A further reported finding was that TCR beta sequences accurately predicted the HLA-A and HLA-B alleles for most subjects in the first cohort. Strong co-occurrence of HLA alleles, especially DR and DQ, made assigning TCR associations to individual alleles difficult. The sequencing pipeline was judged likely to have produced a cluster of highly shared sequence variants as a technical artifact. In a later genetic analysis, fewer N-insertions in productive TCRs were reported among donors in an Asian-associated ancestry cluster than the 666-donor mean.

The cohort comprised 670 or so healthy bone marrow donors. All cohort members were sampled while nominally healthy, although unrecorded immune exposures were likely present. The donor was CMV seronegative and belonged to the group of 380 or so seronegative cohort members. A peripheral blood sample was collected from each donor, and TCR beta sequencing was performed on peripheral blood mononuclear cells. The Qiagen DNeasy Blood Extraction Kit was used to extract genomic DNA from the blood cell samples. Libraries were built with the immunoSEQ multiplex PCR assay. A mixture of 60 forward primers for TCR Vbeta segments and 13 reverse primers for TCR Jbeta segments was used in the multiplex PCR. Amplification of the CDR3 region of rearranged TCR beta genes was performed with a multiplex PCR assay on genomic DNA. The Illumina HiSeq System was used to sequence the amplified TCR beta libraries as 87-base-pair reads. The authors' pipeline ran thus. Across the 500 to 700 repertoires, a later analysis counted tens of millions of unique TCR beta chains, roughly 11 million of which were shared by at least two donors. Raw reads were error-corrected and collapsed into unique sequences with a nearest-neighbor algorithm that merged closely related sequences to remove PCR and sequencing errors. To assign V, D and J gene segments, CDR3 sequences were aligned to IMGT reference sequences. For a sequence to be retained, a match of at least six nucleotides was required to both a V gene segment and a J gene segment. Rearrangements were classified as productive when the CDR3 lacked stop codons and remained in frame with V and J, and all other rearrangements were classified as non-productive. Following IMGT convention, CDR3 was defined as the stretch from the second conserved V-encoded cysteine up to the conserved J-encoded phenylalanine. The earlier analysis of 450 to 750 of the donors excluded any sequence lacking an unambiguous match to a single V gene segment. An earlier analysis of some 500 of the donors classified V segments as functional when productive rearrangements were above 56.7% and as segregating when the standard deviation between donors was above 5%. A statistical classification framework was built to diagnose cytomegalovirus status from the catalog of TCR beta chain sequences. A later analysis assigned V and J genes by comparing TCR nucleotide sequences with IMGT/GENE-DB human TR gene sequences. In a later analysis, CDR3 sequences and most-parsimonious VDJ recombination scenarios were assigned using the TCRdist pipeline. In a later analysis, each TCR beta chain was defined by its CDR3 amino acid sequence together with its V-gene family, and reads without a unique V-gene family were excluded. As a way to deal with suspected cross-contamination and a sequencing artifact, a later analysis dropped 500 to 700 nucleotide sequences that were highly shared and had low generation probability. In a later analysis, a clonal expansion index for each public chain was calculated from normalized within-repertoire ranks of inferred template counts. Generation probabilities in a later analysis came from a VDJ recombination model fitted to out-of-frame rearrangements, and those results were checked against IGoR. A later analysis scored TCR-TCR, TCR-HLA and TCR-CMV co-occurrence with hypergeometric tests, applying a repertoire-size bias correction to TCR pairs. To estimate false discovery rates, a later analysis permuted the HLA or CMV assignments 20 times. In a later analysis, co-occurring TCRs were grouped using DBSCAN, with TCRdist sequence similarity added in when clustering inside HLA-allele-positive subsets. For co-occurrence clustering, repertoires with fewer than 30,000 or more than 120,000 public chains were excluded, along with roughly 5 repertoires with anomalous nucleotide sharing. TCRdb obtained this table from immuneACCESS and retained in-frame rearrangements with V and J assigned. These tables miss some clones; where compared with another copy, unresolved V genes account for less than half of the shortfall, and the remainder is unexplained. V and J calls and clone size are as listed in that table; D and trimming were resolved from the DNA. This sample holds 120,000 to 150,000 clones; around 81% were observed only once. The ten most abundant clones make up 2.5% to 3.5% of the sample.

The origin of this receptor is a male donor in good health and CMV-seronegative. The sequenced material came from PBMCs.

The base sequence is TGCGCCAGCAGTGAGATTTCTAGCGCGAGCTCCTACAATGAGCAGTTCTTC. It encodes CASSEISSASSYNEQFF. The chain couples TRBV10-2 to TRBJ2-1, with a weak D call of TRBD2 (6 bases match). The germline ends are 14 bases apart after V is trimmed by 2 bases and J by 0 bases. As encoded in the germline V gene, CDR1 is WSHSY while CDR2 is SAAADI. The CDR3 starts with the cysteine, ends with the phenylalanine, and has 17 residues. The entry retains the CDR3 DNA only, 51 bases that are in frame from base 1.